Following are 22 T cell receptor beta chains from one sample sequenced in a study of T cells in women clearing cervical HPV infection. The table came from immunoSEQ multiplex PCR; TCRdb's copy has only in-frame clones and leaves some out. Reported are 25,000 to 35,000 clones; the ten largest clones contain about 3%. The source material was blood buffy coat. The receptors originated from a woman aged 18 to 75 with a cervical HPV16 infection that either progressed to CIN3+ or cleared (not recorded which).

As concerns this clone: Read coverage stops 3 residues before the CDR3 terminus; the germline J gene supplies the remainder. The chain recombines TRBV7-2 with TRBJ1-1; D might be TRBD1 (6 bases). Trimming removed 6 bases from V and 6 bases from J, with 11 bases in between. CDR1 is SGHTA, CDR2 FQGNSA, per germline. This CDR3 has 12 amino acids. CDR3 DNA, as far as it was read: TGTGCCAGCAGACCCGGGACATCTGAA. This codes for CASRPGTSE. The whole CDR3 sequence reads CASRPGTSEAFF.

CDR3 protein: CAWNRGSSGNTIYF. CDR3 DNA, as far as it was read: TGTGCCTGGAATCGGGGAAGCTCTGGAAACACC. The rearrangement uses TRBV30 and TRBJ1-3; D gene uncertain. The read comes to an end 3 residues before the CDR3 does, leaving the germline J gene to fill in the end. Per germline, CDR1 GTSNPN and CDR2 SVGIG (reference sequence). The CDR3 covers 14 residues. V gave up 4 bases and J gave up 0 bases, with 10 bases separating them. Variable domain in full (rest from reference TRBV30 and TRBJ1-3): SQTIHQWPATLVQPVGSPLSLECTVEGTSNPNLYWYRQAAGRGLQLLFYSVGIGQISSEVPQNLSASRPQDRQFILSSKKLLLSDSGFYLCAWNRGSSGNTIYFGEGSWLTVV.

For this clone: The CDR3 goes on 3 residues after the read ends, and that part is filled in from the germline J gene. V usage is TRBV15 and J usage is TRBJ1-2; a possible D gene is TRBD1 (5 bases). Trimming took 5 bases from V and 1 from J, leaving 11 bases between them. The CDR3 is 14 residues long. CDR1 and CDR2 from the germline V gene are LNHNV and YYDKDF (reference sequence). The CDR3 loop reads CATSLHQGNYGYTF. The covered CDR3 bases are TGTGCCACCAGCCTGCACCAGGGTAACTATGGC.

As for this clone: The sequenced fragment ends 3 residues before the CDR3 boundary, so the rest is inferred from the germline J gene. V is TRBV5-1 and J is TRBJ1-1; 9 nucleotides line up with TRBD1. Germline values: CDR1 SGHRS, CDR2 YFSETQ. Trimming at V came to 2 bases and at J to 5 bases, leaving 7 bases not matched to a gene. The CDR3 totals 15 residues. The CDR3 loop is CASSLTGGAGTEAFF. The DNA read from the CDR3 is TGCGCCAGCAGCTTAACAGGGGGCGCGGGAACTGAA. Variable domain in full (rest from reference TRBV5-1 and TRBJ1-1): KAGVTQTPRYLIKTRGQQVTLSCSPISGHRSVSWYQQTPGQGLQFLFEYFSETQRNKGNFPGRFSGRQFSNSRSEMNVSTLELGDSALYLCASSLTGGAGTEAFFGQGTRLTVV.

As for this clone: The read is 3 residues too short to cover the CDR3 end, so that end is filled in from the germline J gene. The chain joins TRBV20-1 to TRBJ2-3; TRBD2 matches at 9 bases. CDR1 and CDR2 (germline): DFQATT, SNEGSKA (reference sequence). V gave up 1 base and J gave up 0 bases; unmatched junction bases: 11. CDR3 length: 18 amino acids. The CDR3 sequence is CSARGASGERSSTDTQYF. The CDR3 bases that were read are TGCAGTGCTAGAGGGGCTAGCGGGGAACGATCTAGCACAGATACG.

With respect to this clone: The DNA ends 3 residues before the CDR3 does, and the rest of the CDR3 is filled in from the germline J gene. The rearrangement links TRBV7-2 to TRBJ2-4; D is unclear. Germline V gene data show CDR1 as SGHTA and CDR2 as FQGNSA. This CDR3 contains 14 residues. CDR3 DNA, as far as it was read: TGTGCCAGCCTGCCCGATATGGCTAACTATGGT. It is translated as CASLPDMANYG. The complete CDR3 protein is CASLPDMANYGQYF. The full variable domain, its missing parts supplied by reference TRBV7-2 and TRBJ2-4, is GAGVSQSPSNKVTEKGKDVELRCDPISGHTALYWYRQSLGQGLEFLIYFQGNSAPDKSGLPSDRFSAERTGGSVSTLTIQRTQQEDSAVYLCASLPDMANYGQYFGAGTRLSVL.

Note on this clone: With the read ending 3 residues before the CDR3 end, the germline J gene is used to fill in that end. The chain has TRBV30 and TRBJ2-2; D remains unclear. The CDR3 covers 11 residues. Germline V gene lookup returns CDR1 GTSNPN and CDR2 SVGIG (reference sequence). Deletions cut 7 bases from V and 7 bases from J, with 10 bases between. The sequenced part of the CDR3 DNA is TGTGCCTCCCCATTCGGCGGGGAG. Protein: CASPFGGE. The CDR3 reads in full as CASPFGGELFF.

CDR3 region: CASSLARQYLSGELFF. The part of the CDR3 DNA that was read is TGTGCCAGCAGTTTAGCGAGGCAGTATCTCTCCGGGGAG. The chain couples TRBV12-3 or TRBV12-4 to TRBJ2-2; D not resolved. The read comes to an end 3 residues before the CDR3 does, leaving the germline J gene to fill in the end. The CDR3 consists of 16 residues. V dropped 0 bases and J dropped 6 bases, with 14 bases sitting between them.

CDR3 DNA, as far as it was read: TGTGCCAGCAGCCCTGACAGGGTGAACTATGGC. Its protein is CASSPDRVNYG. The whole CDR3 sequence reads CASSPDRVNYGYTF. The chain links TRBV5-4 to TRBJ1-2, with 7 nucleotides matching TRBD1. The CDR3 end lies 3 residues beyond the end of the read and is filled in from the germline J gene. The CDR3 extends over 14 amino acids. Germline CDR1 SGHNT, CDR2 YYREEE (reference sequence). J lost 2 bases, V lost 4 bases, and 5 bases had no gene match.

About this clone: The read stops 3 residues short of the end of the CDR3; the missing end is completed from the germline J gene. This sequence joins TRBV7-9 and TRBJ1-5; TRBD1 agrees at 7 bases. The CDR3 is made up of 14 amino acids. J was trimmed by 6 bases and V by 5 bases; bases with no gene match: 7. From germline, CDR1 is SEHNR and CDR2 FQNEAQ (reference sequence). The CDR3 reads CASSQTGVGQPQHF. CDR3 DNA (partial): TGTGCCAGCAGCCAAACAGGGGTTGGTCAGCCC.

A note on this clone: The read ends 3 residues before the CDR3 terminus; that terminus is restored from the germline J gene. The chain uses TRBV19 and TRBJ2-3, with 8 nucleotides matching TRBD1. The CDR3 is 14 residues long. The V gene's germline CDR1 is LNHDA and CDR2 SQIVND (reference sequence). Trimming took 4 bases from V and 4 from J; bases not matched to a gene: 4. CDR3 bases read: TGTGCCAGTAGTACCCGACAGGGGCCAGATACG. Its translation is CASSTRQGPDT. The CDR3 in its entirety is CASSTRQGPDTQYF.

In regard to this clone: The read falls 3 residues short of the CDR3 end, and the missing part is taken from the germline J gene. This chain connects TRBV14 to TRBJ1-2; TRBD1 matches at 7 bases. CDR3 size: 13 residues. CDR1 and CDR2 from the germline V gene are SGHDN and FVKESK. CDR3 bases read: TGTGCCAGCAGCCGAATTACAGGGGAAGGC. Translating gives CASSRITGEG. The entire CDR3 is CASSRITGEGYTF.

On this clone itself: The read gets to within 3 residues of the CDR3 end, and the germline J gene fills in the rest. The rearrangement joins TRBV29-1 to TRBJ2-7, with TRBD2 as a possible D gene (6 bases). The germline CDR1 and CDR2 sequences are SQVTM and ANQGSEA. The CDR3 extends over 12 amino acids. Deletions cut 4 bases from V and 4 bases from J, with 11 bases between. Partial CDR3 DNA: TGCAGCGTTGTGGCAGGGAGGTACGAG. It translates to CSVVAGRYE. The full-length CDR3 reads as CSVVAGRYEQYF.

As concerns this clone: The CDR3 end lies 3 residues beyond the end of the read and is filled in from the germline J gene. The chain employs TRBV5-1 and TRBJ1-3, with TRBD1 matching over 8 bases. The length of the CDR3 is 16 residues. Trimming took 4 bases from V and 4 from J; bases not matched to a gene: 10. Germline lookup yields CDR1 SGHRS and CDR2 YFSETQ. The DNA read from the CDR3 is TGCGCCAGCAGCCTGGGACAGGCAATATACGGAAACACC. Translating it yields CASSLGQAIYGNT. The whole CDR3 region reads CASSLGQAIYGNTIYF. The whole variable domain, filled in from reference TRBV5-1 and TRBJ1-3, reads KAGVTQTPRYLIKTRGQQVTLSCSPISGHRSVSWYQQTPGQGLQFLFEYFSETQRNKGNFPGRFSGRQFSNSRSEMNVSTLELGDSALYLCASSLGQAIYGNTIYFGEGSWLTVV.

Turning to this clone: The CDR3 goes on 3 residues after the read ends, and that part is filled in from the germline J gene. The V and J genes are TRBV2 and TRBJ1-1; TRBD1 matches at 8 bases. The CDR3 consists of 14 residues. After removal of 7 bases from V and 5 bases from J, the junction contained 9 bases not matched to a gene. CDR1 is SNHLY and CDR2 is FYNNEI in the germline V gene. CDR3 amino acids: CASNRDRIFTEAFF. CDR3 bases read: TGTGCCAGCAACCGGGACAGGATCTTTACTGAA.

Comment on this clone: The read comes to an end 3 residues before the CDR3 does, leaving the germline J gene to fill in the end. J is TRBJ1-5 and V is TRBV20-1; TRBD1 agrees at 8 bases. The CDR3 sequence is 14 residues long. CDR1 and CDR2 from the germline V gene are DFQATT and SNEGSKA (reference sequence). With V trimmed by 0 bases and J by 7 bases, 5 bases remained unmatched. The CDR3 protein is CSAREVAGGQPQHF. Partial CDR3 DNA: TGCAGTGCTAGAGAGGTAGCAGGGGGCCAGCCC.

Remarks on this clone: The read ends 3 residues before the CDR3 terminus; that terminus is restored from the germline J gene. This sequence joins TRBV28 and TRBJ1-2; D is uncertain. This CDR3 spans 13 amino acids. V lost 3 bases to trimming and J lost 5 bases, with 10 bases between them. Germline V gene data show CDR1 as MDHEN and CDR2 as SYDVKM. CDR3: CASSLKTSYGYTF. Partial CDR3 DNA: TGTGCCAGCAGTTTGAAGACTTCTTATGGC.

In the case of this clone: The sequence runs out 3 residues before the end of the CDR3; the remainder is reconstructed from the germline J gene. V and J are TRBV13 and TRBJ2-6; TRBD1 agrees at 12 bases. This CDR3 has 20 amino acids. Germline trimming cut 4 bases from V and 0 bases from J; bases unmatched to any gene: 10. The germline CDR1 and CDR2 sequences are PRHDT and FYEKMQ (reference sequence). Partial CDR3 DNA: TGTGCCAGCAGCTCGGGCATCCGGGACAGGGGGCGCTCTGGGGCCAACGTC. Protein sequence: CASSSGIRDRGRSGANV. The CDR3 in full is CASSSGIRDRGRSGANVLTF.

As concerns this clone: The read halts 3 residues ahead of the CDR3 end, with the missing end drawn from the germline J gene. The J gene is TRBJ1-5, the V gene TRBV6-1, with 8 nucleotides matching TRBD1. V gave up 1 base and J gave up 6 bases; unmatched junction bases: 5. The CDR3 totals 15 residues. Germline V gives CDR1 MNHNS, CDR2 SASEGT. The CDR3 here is CASSEVQGAVQPQHF. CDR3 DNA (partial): TGTGCCAGCAGTGAAGTCCAGGGGGCTGTTCAGCCC.

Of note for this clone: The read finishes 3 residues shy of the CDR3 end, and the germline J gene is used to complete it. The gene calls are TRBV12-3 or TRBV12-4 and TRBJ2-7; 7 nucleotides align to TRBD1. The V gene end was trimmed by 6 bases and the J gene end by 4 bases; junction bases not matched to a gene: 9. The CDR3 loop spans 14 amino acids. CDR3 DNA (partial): TGTGCCAGCAGCCTCGGACAGGCCACTTACGAG. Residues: CASSLGQATYE. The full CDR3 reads CASSLGQATYEQYF.

Incomplete CDR3 DNA: TGTGCCAGCAGCCTGCGCAGGGGGAGTGTTACCGGGGAG. Residues: CASSLRRGSVTGE. The CDR3 reads in full as CASSLRRGSVTGELFF. The rearrangement joins TRBV7-6 to TRBJ2-2; TRBD1 aligns across 7 bases. The CDR3 is cut off 3 residues early in the read; its end comes from the germline J gene. The germline V gene has CDR1 SGHVS and CDR2 FNYEAQ. The CDR3 runs 16 residues. The V and J ends lost 5 bases and 5 bases, in that order; junction bases with no gene match: 11. Combining the CDR3 with reference TRBV7-6 and TRBJ2-2 gives the whole variable domain GAGVSQSPRYKVTKRGQDVALRCDPISGHVSLYWYRQALGQGPEFLTYFNYEAQQDKSGLPNDRFSAERPEGSISTLTIQRTEQRDSAMYRCASSLRRGSVTGELFFGEGSRLTVL.

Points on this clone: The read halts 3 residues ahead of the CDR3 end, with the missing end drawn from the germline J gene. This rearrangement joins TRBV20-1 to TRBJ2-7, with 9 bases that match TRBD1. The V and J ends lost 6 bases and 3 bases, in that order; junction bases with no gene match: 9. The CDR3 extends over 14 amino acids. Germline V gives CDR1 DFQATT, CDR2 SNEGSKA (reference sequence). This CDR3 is CSARSGQGIYEQYF. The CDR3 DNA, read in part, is TGCAGTGCGCGGAGCGGACAGGGGATCTACGAG.